This T cell receptor (beta chain) was sequenced in a study of T cell changes during pregnancy in multiple sclerosis (dated 2019 in TCRdb). For the study in its entirety: Changes in the T cell repertoire over the course of pregnancy were examined in this study in women with multiple sclerosis.

To prepare the library, the immunoSEQ multiplex PCR assay was applied. Sourced from immuneACCESS, this table was stored by TCRdb with only in-frame sequences that have V and J called. A share of the clones is absent; for the studies checked, an unresolved V gene accounts for under half, and the remainder has no known explanation. The sample contains tens of thousands of clones, 80% to 95% of them found a single time. The leading ten clones occupy 0.25% to 0.3% of the sample. As concerns this clone: There is no known antigen for this receptor. Nothing much larger sits one base from this clone, and base qualities are not available.

Trimming accounts for 3 bases at V and 1 base at J, while the number of junction bases matched to no gene is 2. CDR1 PRHDT and CDR2 FYEKMQ are derived from the germline V gene (reference sequence). Its CDR3 holds 15 amino acids, cysteine through phenylalanine. The kept DNA is CDR3 alone, 45 bases in frame from the first base. The specimen was CD4+ T cells from peripheral blood mononuclear cells, collected in the second trimester of pregnancy. The rearranged segments are TRBV13 and TRBJ2-3; 9 of the junction bases match TRBD1. The sequence was collected from a female donor with multiple sclerosis, enrolled in a pregnancy study. The bases read TGTGCCAGCAGCTTCAGACAGGGGGGCACAGATACGCAGTATTTT. This is translated as CASSFRQGGTDTQYF.